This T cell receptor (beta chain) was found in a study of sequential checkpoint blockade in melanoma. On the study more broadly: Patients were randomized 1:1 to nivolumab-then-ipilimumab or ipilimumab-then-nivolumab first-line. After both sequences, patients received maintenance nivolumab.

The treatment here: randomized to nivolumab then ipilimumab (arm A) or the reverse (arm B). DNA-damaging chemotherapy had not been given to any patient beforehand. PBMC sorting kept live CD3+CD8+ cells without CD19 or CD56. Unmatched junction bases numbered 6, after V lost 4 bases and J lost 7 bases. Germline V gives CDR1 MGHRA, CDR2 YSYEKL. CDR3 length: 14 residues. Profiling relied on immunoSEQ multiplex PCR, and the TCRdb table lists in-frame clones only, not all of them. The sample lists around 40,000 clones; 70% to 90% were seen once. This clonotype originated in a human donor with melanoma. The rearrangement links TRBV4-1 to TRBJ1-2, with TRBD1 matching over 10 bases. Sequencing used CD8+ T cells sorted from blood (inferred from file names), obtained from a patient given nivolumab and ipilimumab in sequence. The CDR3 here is CASSPRQGAIGYTF. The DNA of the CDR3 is TGCGCCAGCAGCCCCCGACAGGGGGCGATTGGCTACACCTTC.